The T cell receptor (beta chain) under discussion was sequenced for a study of blood T cell repertoires in COVID-19. Study context: The United States, Italy and Spain were the sources of the acute and convalescent COVID-19 samples.

V was trimmed by 4 bases and J by 1 base, leaving 13 bases between them. The germline gives CDR1 SNHLY, CDR2 FYNNEI. The CDR3 sequence is 15 residues long. Authors' data handling: Amplifying reference gene primers gave estimates of nucleated cell counts. Method: immunoSEQ multiplex PCR; TCRdb's copy keeps in-frame clones and lacks some. V and J calls plus clone size are reproduced from that table; the DNA served to infer D and trimming. This table holds around 250,000 clones, about 90% found once. The TCR comes from a man in his sixties with acute or convalescent COVID-19. Material for sequencing was peripheral blood. The genes are TRBV2 and TRBJ1-1, with a tentative D call TRBD1 (5 bases). The CDR3 loop reads CASSADQGGNTEAFF. DNA of the CDR3: TGTGCCAGCAGTGCAGATCAGGGTGGGAACACTGAAGCTTTCTTT.